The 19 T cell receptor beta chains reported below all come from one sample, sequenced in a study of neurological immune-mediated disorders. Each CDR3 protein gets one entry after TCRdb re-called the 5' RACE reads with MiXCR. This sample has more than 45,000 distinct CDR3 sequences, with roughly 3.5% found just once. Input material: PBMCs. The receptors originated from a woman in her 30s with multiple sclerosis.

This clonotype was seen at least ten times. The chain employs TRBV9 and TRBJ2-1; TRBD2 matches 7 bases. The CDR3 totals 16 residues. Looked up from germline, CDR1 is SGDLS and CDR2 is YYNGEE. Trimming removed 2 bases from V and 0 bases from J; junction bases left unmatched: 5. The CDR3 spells CASSVAGGSSYNEQFF. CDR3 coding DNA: TGTGCCAGCAGCGTGGCTGGCGGGAGCTCCTACAATGAGCAGTTCTTC.

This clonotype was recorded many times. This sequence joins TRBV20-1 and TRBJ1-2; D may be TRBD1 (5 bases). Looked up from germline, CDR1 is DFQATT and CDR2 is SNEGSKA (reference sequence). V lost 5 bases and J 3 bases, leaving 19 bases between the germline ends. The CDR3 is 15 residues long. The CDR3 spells CSAPEGAGRDYGYTF. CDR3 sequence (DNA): TGCAGTGCTCCAGAAGGGGCTGGCAGGGACTATGGCTACACCTTC.

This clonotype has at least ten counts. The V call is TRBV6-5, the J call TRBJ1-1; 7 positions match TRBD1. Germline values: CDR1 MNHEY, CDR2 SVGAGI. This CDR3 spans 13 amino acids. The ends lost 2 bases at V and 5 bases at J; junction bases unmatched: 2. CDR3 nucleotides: TGTGCCAGCAGTTACCAGACAGGGACTGAAGCTTTCTTT. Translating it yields CASSYQTGTEAFF.

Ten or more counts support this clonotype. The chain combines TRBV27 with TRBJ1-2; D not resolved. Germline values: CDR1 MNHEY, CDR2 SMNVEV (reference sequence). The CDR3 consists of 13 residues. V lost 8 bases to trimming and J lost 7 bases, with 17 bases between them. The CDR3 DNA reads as TGTGCCAGCTGGGGAAGGATGGCTCCTGGCTACACCTTC. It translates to CASWGRMAPGYTF.

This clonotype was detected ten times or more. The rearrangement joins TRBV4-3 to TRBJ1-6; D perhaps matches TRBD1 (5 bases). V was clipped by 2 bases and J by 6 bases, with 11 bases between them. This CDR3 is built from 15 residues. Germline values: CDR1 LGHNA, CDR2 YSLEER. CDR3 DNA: TGCGCCAGCAGCCAATATGGTCAGGGTAATTCACCCCTCCACTTT. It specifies CASSQYGQGNSPLHF.

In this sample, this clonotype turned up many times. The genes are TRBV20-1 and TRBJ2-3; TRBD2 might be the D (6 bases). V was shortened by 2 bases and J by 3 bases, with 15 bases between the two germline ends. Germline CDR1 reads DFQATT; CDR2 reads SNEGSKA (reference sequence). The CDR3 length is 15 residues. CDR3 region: CSARFPHSGTDTQYF. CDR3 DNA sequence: TGCAGTGCTAGATTCCCCCATAGCGGTACAGATACGCAGTATTTT.

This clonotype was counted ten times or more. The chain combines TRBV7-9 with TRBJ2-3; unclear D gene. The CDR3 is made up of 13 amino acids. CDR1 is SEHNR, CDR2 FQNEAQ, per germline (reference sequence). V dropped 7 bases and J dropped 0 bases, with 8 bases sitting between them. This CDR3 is CASIDPSTDTQYF. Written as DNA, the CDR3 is TGTGCCAGCATAGACCCTAGCACAGATACGCAGTATTTT.

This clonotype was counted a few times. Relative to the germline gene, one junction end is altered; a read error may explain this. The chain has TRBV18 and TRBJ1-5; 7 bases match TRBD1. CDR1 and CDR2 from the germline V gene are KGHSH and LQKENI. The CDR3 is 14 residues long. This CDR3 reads CASSVGGLNQPQNF. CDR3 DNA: TGTGCCAGCTCAGTAGGGGGCCTCAATCAGCCCCAGAATTTT.

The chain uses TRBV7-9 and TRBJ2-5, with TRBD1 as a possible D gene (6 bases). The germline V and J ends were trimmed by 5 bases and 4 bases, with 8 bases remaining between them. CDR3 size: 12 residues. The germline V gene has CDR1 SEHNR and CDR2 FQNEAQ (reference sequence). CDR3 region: CASSQQGETQYF. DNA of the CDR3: TGTGCCAGCAGCCAACAGGGAGAGACCCAGTACTTC.

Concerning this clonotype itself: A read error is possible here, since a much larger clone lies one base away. The CDR3, as DNA: TGTGCCAGCAGCAGCGACACCTCGAGGGAGCAGTACTTC. Translated, it gives CASSSDTSREQYF. The genes are TRBV5-6 and TRBJ2-7; D not certain. Trimming removed 4 bases from V and 7 bases from J, with 15 bases in between. CDR3 length: 13 residues. CDR1 SGHDT and CDR2 YYEEEE come from the germline V gene.

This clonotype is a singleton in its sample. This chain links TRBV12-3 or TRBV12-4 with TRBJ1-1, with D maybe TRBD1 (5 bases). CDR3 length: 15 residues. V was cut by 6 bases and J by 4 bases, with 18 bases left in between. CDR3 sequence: CASSLGGAGRTEAFF. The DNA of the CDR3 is TGTGCCAGCAGCCTAGGCGGGGCCGGACGCACTGAAGCTTTCTTT.

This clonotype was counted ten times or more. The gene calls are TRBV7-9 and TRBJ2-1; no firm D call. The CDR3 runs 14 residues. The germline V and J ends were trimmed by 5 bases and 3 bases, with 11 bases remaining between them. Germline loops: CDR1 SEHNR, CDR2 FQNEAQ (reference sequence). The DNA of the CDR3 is TGTGCCAGCAGCCCGCCGCCAGACTACAATGAGCAGTTCTTC. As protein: CASSPPPDYNEQFF.

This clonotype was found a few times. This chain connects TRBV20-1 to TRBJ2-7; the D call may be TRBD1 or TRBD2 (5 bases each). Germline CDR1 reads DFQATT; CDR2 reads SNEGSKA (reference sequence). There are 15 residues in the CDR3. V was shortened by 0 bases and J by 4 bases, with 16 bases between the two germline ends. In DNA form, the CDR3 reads TGCAGTGCTAGAGACGCCGGGACCCCATCTTACGAGCAGTACTTC. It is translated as CSARDAGTPSYEQYF.

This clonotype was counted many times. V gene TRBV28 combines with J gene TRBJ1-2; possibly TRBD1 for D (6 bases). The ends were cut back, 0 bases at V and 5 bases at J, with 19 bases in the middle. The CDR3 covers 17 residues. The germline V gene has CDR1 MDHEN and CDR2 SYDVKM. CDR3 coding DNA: TGTGCCAGCAGTTTATGGGACACCAGGGGACTTCAATATGGCTACACCTTC. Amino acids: CASSLWDTRGLQYGYTF.

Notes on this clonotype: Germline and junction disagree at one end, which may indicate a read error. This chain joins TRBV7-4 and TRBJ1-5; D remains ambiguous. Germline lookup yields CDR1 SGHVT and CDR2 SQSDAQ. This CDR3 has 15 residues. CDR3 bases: TGTGCCAGCAGCTTCGGGTCAACCTCTGGTCAGCCCCAGAATTTT. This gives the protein CASSFGSTSGQPQNF.

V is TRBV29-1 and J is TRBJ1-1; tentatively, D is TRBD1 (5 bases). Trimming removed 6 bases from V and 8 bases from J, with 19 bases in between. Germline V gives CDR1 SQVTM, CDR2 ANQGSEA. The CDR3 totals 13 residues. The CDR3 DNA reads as TGCAGCGTGGTGGACGCCGGGGGGTTCGAAGCTTTCTTT. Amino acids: CSVVDAGGFEAFF.

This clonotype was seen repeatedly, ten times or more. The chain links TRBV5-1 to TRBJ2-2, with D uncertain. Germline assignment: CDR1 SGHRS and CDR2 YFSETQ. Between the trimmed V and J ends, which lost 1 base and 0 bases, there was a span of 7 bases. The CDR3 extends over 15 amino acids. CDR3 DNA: TGCGCCAGCAGCTTGTATGATACGAACACCGGGGAGCTGTTTTTT. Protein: CASSLYDTNTGELFF.

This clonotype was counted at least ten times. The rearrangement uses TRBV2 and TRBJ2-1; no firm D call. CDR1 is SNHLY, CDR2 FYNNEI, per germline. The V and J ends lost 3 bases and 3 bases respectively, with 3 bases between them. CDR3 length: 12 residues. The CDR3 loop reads CASSDFYNEQFF. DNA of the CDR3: TGTGCCAGCAGTGATTTCTACAATGAGCAGTTCTTC. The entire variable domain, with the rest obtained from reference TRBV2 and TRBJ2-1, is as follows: EPEVTQTPSHQVTQMGQEVILRCVPISNHLYFYWYRQILGQKVEFLVSFYNNEISEKSEIFDDQFSVERPDGSNFTLKIRSTKLEDSAMYFCASSDFYNEQFFGPGTRLTVL.

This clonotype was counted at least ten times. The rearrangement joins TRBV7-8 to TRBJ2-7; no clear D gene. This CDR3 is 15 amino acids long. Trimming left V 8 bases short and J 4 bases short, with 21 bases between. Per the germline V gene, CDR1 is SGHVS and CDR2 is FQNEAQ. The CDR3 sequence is CASGLGPWGKYEQYF. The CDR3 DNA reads TGTGCCAGCGGCCTAGGTCCTTGGGGAAAATACGAGCAGTACTTC.